The T cell receptor beta chain under discussion was sequenced for a study of blood T cells in healthy people across ages. Healthy Caucasians from Russia aged about 6 to 90 served as donors. Turning to this clonotype: The target antigen is unknown.

Study-wide results and caveats: Strongly correlated with naive T cell percentage was TCR beta diversity. A greater number of naive CD4+ cells and higher diversity distinguished long-lived donors from aged donors.

The second PCR ran roughly 6 to 11 cycles with a sample-barcoded 5' primer and J-beta primers. TCRdb used MiXCR to reprocess the 5' RACE reads, holding one entry per CDR3 protein. This sample has about a million distinct CDR3 sequences, with roughly 52% found just once. This receptor was taken from a man aged 30 to 39 in good health. Sequenced input: blood.

CDR3 sequence: CAWSLSETQYF. The CDR3 coding sequence is TGTGCCTGGAGTCTTTCGGAGACCCAGTACTTC. The rearrangement uses TRBV30 and TRBJ2-5, with no clear D. The CDR3 consists of 11 residues. The ends were cut back, 2 bases at V and 5 bases at J, with 6 bases in the middle. Germline loops: CDR1 GTSNPN, CDR2 SVGIG (reference sequence).